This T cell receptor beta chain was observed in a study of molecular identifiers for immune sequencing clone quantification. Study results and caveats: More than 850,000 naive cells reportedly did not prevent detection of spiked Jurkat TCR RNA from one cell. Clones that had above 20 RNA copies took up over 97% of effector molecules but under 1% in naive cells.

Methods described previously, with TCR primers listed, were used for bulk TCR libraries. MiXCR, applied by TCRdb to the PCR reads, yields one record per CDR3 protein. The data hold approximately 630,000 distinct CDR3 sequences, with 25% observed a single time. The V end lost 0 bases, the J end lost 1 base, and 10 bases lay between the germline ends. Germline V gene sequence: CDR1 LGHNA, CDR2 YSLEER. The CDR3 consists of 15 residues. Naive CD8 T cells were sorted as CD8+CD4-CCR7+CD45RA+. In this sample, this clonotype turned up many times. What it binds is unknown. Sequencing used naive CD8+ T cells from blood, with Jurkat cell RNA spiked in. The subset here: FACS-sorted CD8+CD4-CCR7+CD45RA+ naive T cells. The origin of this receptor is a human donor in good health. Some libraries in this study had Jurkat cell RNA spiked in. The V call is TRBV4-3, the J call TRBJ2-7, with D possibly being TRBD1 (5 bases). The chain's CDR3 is CASSQESQGSYEQYF. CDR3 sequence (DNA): TGCGCCAGCAGCCAAGAGTCCCAGGGATCCTACGAGCAGTACTTC.